Given below is one T cell receptor (beta chain) in context. Its antigen remains unknown. Germline lookup yields CDR1 MGHRA and CDR2 YSYEKL. The CDR3 contains 17 residues. Between the trimmed V and J ends, which lost 3 bases and 1 base, there was a span of 18 bases. This table comes from immunoSEQ multiplex PCR, and its TCRdb copy is limited to in-frame clones, with some not included. The profile shows approximately 14,000 clones, about 70% of them singletons. The source of the sample is a study of CD4+ T cells in melanoma. Study-level points and caveats: CD8+ T cell, macrophage and B cell function reportedly correlated with neoantigen-specific CD4+ T cells.

This chain joins TRBV4-1 and TRBJ1-1; D is possibly TRBD1 (6 bases). The receptor was derived from a human donor with melanoma. The sequenced sample consisted of cells from a culture (not recorded whether cultured in vitro). In DNA, the CDR3 is TGCGCCAGCAGCCACCGAATAGGGGACAACCGGAACACTGAAGCTTTCTTT. Protein product: CASSHRIGDNRNTEAFF.